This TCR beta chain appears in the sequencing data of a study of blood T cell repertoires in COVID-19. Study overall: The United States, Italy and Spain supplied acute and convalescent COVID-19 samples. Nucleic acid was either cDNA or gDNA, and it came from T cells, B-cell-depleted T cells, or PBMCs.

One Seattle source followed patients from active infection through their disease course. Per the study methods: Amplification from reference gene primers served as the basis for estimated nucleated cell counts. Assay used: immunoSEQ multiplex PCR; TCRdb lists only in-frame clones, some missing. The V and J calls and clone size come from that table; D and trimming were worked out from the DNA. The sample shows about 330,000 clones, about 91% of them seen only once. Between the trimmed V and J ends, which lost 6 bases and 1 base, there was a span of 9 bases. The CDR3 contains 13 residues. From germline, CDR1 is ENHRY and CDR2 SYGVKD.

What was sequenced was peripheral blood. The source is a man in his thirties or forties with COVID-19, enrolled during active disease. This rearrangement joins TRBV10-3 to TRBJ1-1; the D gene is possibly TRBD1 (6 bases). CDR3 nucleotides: TGTGCCATCAGACAACAGGGGAACACTGAAGCTTTCTTT. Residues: CAIRQQGNTEAFF.